This TCR beta chain appears in the sequencing data of a study of blood T cell repertoires in COVID-19. Study context: T cells, B-cell-depleted T cells, or PBMCs supplied cDNA or gDNA.

The CDR3 runs 15 residues. Trimming removed 5 bases from V and 7 bases from J, with 17 bases in between. CDR1 is SGHTA and CDR2 is FQGNSA in the germline V gene. Some clones are missing from TCRdb's copy, which holds only in-frame ones; the method was immunoSEQ multiplex PCR. The sample yields around 140,000 clones, 84% seen once. Enrolled through a virtual design, the participants were between 18 and 89 years of age and came from 24 US areas. Clinical history as reported by participants underpinned cohort assignment. J is TRBJ2-2 and V is TRBV7-2; D may be TRBD2 (6 bases). Sequencing was carried out using PBMCs or T cells enriched from blood (not recorded which). This TCR came from a man in his forties or fifties in a cohort exposed to, infected with or recovered from COVID-19 (not recorded which). The CDR3 DNA reads TGTGCCAGCAGCCCAGGGACTCGGGCGGGCGGGGAGCTGTTTTTT. Its translation is CASSPGTRAGGELFF.